This T cell receptor (beta chain) derives from a study of shared clonotypes between healthy human individuals. Germline-derived CDR1 and CDR2 are SGHRS and YFSETQ. The V end lost 5 bases, the J end lost 4 bases, and 15 bases lay between the germline ends. The CDR3 covers 15 residues. Libraries were prepared by immunoSEQ multiplex PCR; TCRdb keeps only in-frame clonotypes and omits some of them. Counted here are a few million clones, around 94% occurring once; the ten biggest clones make up roughly 0.13%. The chain recombines TRBV5-1 with TRBJ1-4; D is possibly TRBD1 (5 bases). Sequenced sample: naive CD4+ T cells sorted from blood. Subset: CD45RA+ positively selected. The clonotype originates from a man between 18 and 35 years old in good health. CDR3 sequence (DNA): TGCGCCAGCAGACATGGGACGGATCTTAATGAAAAACTGTTTTTT. This encodes CASRHGTDLNEKLFF. Combining the CDR3 with reference TRBV5-1 and TRBJ1-4 gives the whole variable domain KAGVTQTPRYLIKTRGQQVTLSCSPISGHRSVSWYQQTPGQGLQFLFEYFSETQRNKGNFPGRFSGRQFSNSRSEMNVSTLELGDSALYLCASRHGTDLNEKLFFGSGTQLSVL.